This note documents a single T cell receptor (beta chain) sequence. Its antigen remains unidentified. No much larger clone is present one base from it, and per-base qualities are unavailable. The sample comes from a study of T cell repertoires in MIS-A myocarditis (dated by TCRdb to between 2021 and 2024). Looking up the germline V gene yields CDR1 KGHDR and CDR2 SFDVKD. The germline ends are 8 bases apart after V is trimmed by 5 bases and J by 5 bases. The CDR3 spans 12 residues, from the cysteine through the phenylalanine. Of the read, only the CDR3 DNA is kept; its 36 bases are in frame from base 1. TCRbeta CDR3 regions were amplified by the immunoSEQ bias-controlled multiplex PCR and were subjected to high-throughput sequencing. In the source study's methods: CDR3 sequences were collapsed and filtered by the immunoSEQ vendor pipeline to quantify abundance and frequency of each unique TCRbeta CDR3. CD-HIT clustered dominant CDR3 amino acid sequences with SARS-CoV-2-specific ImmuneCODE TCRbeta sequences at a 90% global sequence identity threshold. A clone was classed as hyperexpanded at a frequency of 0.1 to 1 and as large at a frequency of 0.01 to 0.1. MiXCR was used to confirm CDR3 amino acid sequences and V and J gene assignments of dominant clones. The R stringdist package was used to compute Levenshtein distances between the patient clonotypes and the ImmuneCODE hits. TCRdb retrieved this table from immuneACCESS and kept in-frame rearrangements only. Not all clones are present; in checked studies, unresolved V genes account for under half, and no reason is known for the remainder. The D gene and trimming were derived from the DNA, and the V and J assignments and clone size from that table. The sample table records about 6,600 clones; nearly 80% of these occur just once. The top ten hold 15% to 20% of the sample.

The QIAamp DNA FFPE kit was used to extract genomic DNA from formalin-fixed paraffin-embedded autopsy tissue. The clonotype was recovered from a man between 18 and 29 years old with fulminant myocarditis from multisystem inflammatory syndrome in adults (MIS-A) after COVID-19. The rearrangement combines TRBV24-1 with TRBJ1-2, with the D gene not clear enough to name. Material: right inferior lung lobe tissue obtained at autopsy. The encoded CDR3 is CATSVKGYGYTF. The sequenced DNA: TGTGCCACCAGTGTTAAGGGTTATGGCTACACCTTC.